This T cell receptor (beta chain) was profiled in a study of shared clonotypes between healthy human individuals. Profiling relied on immunoSEQ multiplex PCR, and the TCRdb table lists in-frame clones only, not all of them. The data contain roughly 380,000 clones, around 96% of them seen just once; the ten biggest clones take up approximately 0.32%. This clone showed up just once. V shed 10 bases and J 13 bases; nucleotides not matched to a gene: 4. This CDR3 spans 12 amino acids. Germline CDR1 is MNHNS and CDR2 is SASEGT. This receptor was obtained from a man aged 30 to 45 in good health. Material: memory CD8+ T cells sorted from blood. As to subset: CD45RO+ cells pooled with CCR7-negative TemRA cells. The chain employs TRBV6-1 and TRBJ2-2, with TRBD2 matching 15 bases. The CDR3 sequence is CATGLAGGWLFF. The CDR3 region has the DNA TGTGCCACCGGACTAGCGGGAGGGTGGCTGTTTTTT.